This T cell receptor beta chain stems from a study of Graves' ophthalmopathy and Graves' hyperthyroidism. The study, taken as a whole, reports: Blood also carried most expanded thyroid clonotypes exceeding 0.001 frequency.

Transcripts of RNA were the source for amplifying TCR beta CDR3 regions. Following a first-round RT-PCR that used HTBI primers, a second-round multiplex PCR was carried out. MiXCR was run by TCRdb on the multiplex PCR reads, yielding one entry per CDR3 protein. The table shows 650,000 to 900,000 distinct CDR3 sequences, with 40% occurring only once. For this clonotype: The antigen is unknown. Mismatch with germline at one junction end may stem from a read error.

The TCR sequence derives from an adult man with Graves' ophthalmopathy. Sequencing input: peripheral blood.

The DNA for the CDR3 is TGTGCCAGCAGTGCGGGGACAGGGCCCCAAGAGGGCTATACCTTC. Amino acids: CASSAGTGPQEGYTF. V is TRBV2 and J is TRBJ1-2; 9 bases match TRBD1. Germline V lookup: CDR1 SNHLY, CDR2 FYNNEI. The CDR3 spans 15 residues.